This T cell receptor (beta chain) emerged from a study of T cells in localized non-small cell lung cancer. This clone was seen a handful of times. Its antigen is unknown. Clones were sequenced by immunoSEQ multiplex PCR, and TCRdb holds only the in-frame ones, with some missing. The sample shows about 33,000 clones, about nine tenths of them seen only once. Study-wide results and caveats: Paired adjacent lung recovered a median around 60 of the top 100 tumor clones.

Looked up from germline, CDR1 is SGDLS and CDR2 is YYNGEE. Trimming took off 3 bases at V and 4 bases at J, with 4 bases between the two ends. The CDR3 has 11 residues. The V gene is TRBV9, the J gene TRBJ1-1; D gene unclear. The TCR sequence derives from a man aged 40-75 years with stage I lung adenocarcinoma. The source was peripheral blood, collected before any cancer treatment. This CDR3 is CASSEGTEAFF. In DNA form, the CDR3 reads TGTGCCAGCAGCGAGGGCACTGAAGCTTTCTTT.